This T cell receptor (beta chain) was recorded in a study of OX40 agonist ivuxolimab in advanced cancers. Sequenced by immunoSEQ multiplex PCR; TCRdb stores in-frame clones only, minus some. The data contain under 70,000 clones, 70% to 90% of them singletons. A remark on this clone: One end of the junction fails to match germline, which may point to a read error.

The CDR3 has 15 amino acids. CDR1 is SGDLS, CDR2 YYNGEE, per germline. The chain employs TRBV9 and TRBJ2-4; 10 bases line up with TRBD2. This receptor was identified in an adult with an advanced solid tumor such as melanoma, head and neck, liver or kidney cancer. The sample here was CD4+ or CD8+ T cells sorted from blood, taken in a trial of the OX40 agonist ivuxolimab. CDR3 protein: CASSPPKREGYRFPF. The CDR3 nucleotides read TGTGCCAGCAGCCCTCCCAAGCGGGAGGGCTACCGATTCCCCTTC.